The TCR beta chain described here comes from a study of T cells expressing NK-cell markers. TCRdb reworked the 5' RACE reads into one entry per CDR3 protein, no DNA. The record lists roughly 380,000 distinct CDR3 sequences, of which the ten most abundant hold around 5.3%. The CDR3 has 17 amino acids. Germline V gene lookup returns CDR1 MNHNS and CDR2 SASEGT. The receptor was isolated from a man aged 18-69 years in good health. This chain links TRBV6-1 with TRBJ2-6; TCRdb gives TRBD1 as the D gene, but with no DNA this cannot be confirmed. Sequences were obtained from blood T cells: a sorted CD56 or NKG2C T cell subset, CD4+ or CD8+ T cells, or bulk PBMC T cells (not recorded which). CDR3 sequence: CASSLRSPISGANVLTF.